This T cell receptor beta chain emerged from a study of CD8+CD57+ T cells in acquired aplastic anemia. CD8+CD57+ cell expansion had been shown by flow cytometry in patients chosen for sequencing. Genomic DNA was employed as the template in profiling TCR beta VDJ and CDR3. Each CDR3 protein is one row after TCRdb ran MiXCR on the reads. This table holds under 200,000 distinct CDR3 sequences, 45% to 55% found once. Germline CDR1 SGHTA, CDR2 FQGNSA. This CDR3 has 14 residues. Trimming removed 3 bases from V and 7 bases from J; junction bases left unmatched: 3. This clonotype was obtained from a human donor with aplastic anemia. This chain connects TRBV7-2 to TRBJ1-6, with 7 bases that match TRBD1. Sequences were obtained from sorted CD4+, CD8+, or CD8+CD57+ T cells (not recorded which) from PBMCs. The DNA for the CDR3 is TGTGCCAGCAGCTTGGGACAGCCGAATTCACCCCTCCACTTT. Translated: CASSLGQPNSPLHF.